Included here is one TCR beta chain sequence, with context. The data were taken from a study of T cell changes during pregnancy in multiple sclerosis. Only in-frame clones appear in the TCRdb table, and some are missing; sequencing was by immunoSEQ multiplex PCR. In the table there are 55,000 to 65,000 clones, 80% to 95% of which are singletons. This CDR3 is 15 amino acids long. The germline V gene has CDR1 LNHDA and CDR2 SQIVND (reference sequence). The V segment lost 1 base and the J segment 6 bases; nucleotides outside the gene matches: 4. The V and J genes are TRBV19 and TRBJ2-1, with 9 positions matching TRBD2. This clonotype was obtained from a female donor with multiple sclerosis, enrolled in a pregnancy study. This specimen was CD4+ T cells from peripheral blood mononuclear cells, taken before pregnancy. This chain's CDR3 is CASSIVSGRGNEQFF. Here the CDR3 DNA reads TGTGCCAGTAGTATAGTTAGCGGGAGAGGCAATGAGCAGTTCTTC.